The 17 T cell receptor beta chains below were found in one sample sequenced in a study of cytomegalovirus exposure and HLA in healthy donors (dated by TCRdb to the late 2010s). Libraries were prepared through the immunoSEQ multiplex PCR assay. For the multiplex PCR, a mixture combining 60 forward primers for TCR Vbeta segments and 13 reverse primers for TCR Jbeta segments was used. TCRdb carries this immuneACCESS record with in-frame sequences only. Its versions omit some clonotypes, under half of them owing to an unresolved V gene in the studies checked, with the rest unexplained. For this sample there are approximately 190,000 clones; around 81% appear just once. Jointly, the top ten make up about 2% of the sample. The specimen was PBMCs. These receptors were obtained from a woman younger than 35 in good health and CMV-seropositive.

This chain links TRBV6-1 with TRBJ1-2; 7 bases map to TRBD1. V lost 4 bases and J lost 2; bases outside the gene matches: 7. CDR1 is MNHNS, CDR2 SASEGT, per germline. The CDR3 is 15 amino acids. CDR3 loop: CASSGGRGWNYGYTF. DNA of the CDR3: TGTGCCAGCAGTGGAGGCAGGGGGTGGAACTATGGCTACACCTTC.

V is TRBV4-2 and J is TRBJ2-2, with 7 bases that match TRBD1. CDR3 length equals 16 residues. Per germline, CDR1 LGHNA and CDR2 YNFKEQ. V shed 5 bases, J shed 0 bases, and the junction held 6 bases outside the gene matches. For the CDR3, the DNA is TGTGCCAGCAGCGTTAGGGACAGTTCGAACACCGGGGAGCTGTTTTTT. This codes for CASSVRDSSNTGELFF.

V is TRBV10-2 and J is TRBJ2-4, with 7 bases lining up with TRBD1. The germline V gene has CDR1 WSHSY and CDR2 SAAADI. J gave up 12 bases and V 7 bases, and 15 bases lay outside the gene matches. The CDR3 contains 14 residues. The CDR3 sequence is CASTQQGIGDSQYF. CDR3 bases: TGCGCCAGCACTCAGCAGGGAATCGGGGACAGTCAGTACTTC.

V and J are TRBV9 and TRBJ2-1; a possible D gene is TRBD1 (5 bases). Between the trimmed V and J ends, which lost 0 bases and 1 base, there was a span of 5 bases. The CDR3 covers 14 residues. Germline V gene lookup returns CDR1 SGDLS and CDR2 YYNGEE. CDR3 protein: CASSVGQSYNEQFF. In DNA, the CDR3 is TGTGCCAGCAGCGTAGGACAGTCCTACAATGAGCAGTTCTTC.

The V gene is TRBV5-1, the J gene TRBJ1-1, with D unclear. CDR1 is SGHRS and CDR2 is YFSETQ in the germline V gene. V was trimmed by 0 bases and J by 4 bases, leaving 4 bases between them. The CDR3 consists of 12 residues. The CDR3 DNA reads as TGCGCCAGCAGCTTGGACAGCACTGAAGCTTTCTTT. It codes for CASSLDSTEAFF.

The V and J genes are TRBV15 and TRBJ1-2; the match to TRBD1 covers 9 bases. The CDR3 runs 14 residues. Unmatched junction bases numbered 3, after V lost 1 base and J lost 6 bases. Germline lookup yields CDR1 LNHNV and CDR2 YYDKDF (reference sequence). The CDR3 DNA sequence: TGTGCCACCAGCAGAGGGGACAGGGTGGATGGCTACACCTTC. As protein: CATSRGDRVDGYTF.

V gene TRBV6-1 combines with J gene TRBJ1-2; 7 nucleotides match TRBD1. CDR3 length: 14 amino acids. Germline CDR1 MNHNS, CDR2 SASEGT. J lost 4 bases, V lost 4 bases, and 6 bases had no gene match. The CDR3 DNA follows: TGTGCCAGCAGTGCTCATCAGGGGGTCTATGGCTACACCTTC. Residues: CASSAHQGVYGYTF.

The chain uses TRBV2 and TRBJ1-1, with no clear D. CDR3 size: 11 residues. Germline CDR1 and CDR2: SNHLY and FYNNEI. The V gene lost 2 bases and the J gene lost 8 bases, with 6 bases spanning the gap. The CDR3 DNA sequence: TGTGCCAGCAGTGAACCGGGGGAAGCTTTCTTT. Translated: CASSEPGEAFF.

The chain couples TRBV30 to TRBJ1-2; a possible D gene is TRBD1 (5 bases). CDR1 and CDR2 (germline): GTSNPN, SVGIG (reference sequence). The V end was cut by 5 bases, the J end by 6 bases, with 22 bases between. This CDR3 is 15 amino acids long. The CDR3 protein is CAWGSGTSDRNGYTF. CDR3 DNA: TGTGCCTGGGGATCTGGGACTTCGGATAGGAATGGCTACACCTTC.

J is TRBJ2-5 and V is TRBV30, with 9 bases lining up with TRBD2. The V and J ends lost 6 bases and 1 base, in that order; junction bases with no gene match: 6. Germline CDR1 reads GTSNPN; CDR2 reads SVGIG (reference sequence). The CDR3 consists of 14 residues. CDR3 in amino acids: CACRRGGIQETQYF. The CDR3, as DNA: TGTGCCTGTCGGCGGGGGGGTATCCAAGAGACCCAGTACTTC.

The CDR3 loop is CASSFRISGTGYTDTQYF. Here the CDR3 DNA reads TGTGCCAGCAGCTTCCGTATTAGTGGGACAGGTTACACAGATACGCAGTATTTT. The chain links TRBV5-6 to TRBJ2-3, with 8 positions matching TRBD1. The germline CDR1 and CDR2 sequences are SGHDT and YYEEEE. This CDR3 contains 18 residues. V lost 2 bases to trimming and J lost 2 bases; unmatched junction nucleotides: 13. Combining the CDR3 with reference TRBV5-6 and TRBJ2-3 gives the whole variable domain DAGVTQSPTHLIKTRGQQVTLRCSPKSGHDTVSWYQQALGQGPQFIFQYYEEEERQRGNFPDRFSGHQFPNYSSELNVNALLLGDSALYLCASSFRISGTGYTDTQYFGPGTRLTVL.

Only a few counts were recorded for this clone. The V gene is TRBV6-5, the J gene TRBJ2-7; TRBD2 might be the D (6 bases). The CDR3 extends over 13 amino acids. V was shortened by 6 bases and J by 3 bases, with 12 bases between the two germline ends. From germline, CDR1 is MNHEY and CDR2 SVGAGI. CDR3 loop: CASRRGMFYEQYF. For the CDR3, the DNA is TGTGCCAGCAGGCGCGGGATGTTCTACGAGCAGTACTTC.

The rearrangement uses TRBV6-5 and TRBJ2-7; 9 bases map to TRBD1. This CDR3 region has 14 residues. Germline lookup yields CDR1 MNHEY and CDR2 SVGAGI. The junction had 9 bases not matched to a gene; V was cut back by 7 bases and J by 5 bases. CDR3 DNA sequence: TGTGCCAGCACGTTAGGGACAGGGAACGACGAGCAGTACGTC. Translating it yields CASTLGTGNDEQYV.

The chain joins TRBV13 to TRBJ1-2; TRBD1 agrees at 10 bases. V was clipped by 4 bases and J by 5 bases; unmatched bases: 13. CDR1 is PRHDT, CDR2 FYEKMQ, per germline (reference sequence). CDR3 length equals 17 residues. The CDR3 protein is CASSYFVIPGQGYGYTF. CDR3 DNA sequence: TGTGCCAGCAGCTACTTCGTTATTCCGGGACAGGGGTATGGCTACACCTTC.

This CDR3 reads CASSFGSYEQYF. The CDR3 DNA reads TGTGCCAGCAGCTTTGGCAGCTACGAGCAGTACTTC. The chain combines TRBV7-9 with TRBJ2-7; the D is unclear. Germline V gene sequence: CDR1 SEHNR, CDR2 FQNEAQ (reference sequence). CDR3 length equals 12 residues. Trimming shortened V by 3 bases and J by 3 bases, and 6 bases separated the two germline ends. The full variable domain, its missing parts supplied by reference TRBV7-9 and TRBJ2-7, is DTGVSQNPRHKITKRGQNVTFRCDPISEHNRLYWYRQTLGQGPEFLTYFQNEAQLEKSRLLSDRFSAERPKGSFSTLEIQRTEQGDSAMYLCASSFGSYEQYFGPGTRLTVT.

CDR3 loop: CASSVGGRTYGYTF. The CDR3 DNA reads as TGTGCCAGCAGCGTAGGGGGCCGGACCTATGGCTACACCTTC. The rearrangement links TRBV9 to TRBJ1-2, with D tentatively TRBD1 (5 bases). This CDR3 has 14 residues. CDR1 is SGDLS and CDR2 is YYNGEE in the germline V gene. Trimming left V 0 bases short and J 4 bases short, with 10 bases between.

The CDR3 DNA reads TGTGCAAGTCGCCCGTGGGCATCGGGGGGGGACAGTCAGTACTTC. Translating it yields CASRPWASGGDSQYF. The chain links TRBV12-2 to TRBJ2-4; the table's D gene call, TRBD2, was not cross checked with the DNA. TRBV12-2 is deemed a pseudogene. The CDR3 length is 15 residues.